The rows below give T cell receptor beta chains drawn from one sample of a study of T cells in Graves' hyperthyroidism and ophthalmopathy. TCRdb ran MiXCR on the multiplex PCR reads and lists one entry per CDR3 protein. The sample has 90,000 to 120,000 distinct CDR3 sequences, about 17% seen once. Input material: blood. Every receptor here comes from a woman aged 45 to 65 with Graves' hyperthyroidism. Each CDR3 is given with its conserved first and last residue. A D gene is named only where the DNA matches it firmly. Expanded clones are given a class, and other clones once, few, many or no size at all.

clone_size	d_call	v_call	j_call	cdr3_nt	cdr3_aa
many	TRBD1	TRBV6-1	TRBJ1-2	TGTGCCAGTAGGCCCGGGACAGGGAGCTATGGCTACACCTTC	CASRPGTGSYGYTF
many	NA	TRBV13	TRBJ2-3	TGTGCCAGCAGCTTAGGGGGGGCCGGCATCACAGATACGCAGTATTTT	CASSLGGAGITDTQYF
many	NA	TRBV2	TRBJ1-1	TGTGCCAGCAGTGAAGATCGCAGGGGCGACACTGAAGCTTTCTTT	CASSEDRRGDTEAFF
once	NA	TRBV20-1	TRBJ2-3	TGCAGTGCGGCGGACGGGGAGAGTAACACAGATACGCAGTATTTT	CSAADGESNTDTQYF
many	TRBD1	TRBV6-1	TRBJ2-3	TGTGCCAGCAGCTCATCCGGGACAGGGAGGGATACGCAGTATTTT	CASSSSGTGRDTQYF
NA	TRBD2	TRBV6-1	TRBJ2-3	TGTGCCAGCAGCGAACTAGCGGCGGGAGATACGCAGTATTTT	CASSELAAGDTQYF
many	TRBD1	TRBV24-1	TRBJ2-3	TGTGCCACCAGTCGACAGGGAGACACAGATACGCAGTATTTT	CATSRQGDTDTQYF
many	NA	TRBV6-1	TRBJ2-7	TGTGCCAGCAGTGAACGGCAGGAACCGGCCTACGAGCAGTACTTC	CASSERQEPAYEQYF
many	NA	TRBV6-1	TRBJ2-5	TGTGCCAGCAACGGGGAGGGGGGACGGCAAGAGACCCAGTACTTC	CASNGEGGRQETQYF
NA	TRBD1	TRBV7-3	TRBJ2-7	TGTGCCAGCAGCTTAAATCCGTTGAGGACAGGGCAGCCCTACGAGCAGTACTTC	CASSLNPLRTGQPYEQYF
many	NA	TRBV30	TRBJ1-1	TGTGCCTGGAGAAAACTATCCTCGAACACTGAAGCTTTCTTT	CAWRKLSSNTEAFF
many	NA	TRBV29-1	TRBJ2-7	TGCAGCGTTGAAGATGTGACTAGAGGTTCCTACGAGCAGTACTTC	CSVEDVTRGSYEQYF
many	NA	TRBV30	TRBJ2-2	TGTGCCTACCTCCACGGGGAGCTGTTTTTT	CAYLHGELFF
many	NA	TRBV12-3/TRBV12-4	TRBJ2-1	TGTGCCAGCAGTACCTACAATGAGCAGTTCTTC	CASSTYNEQFF
many	TRBD2	TRBV5-1	TRBJ2-7	TGCGCCAGCAGCTTGGCCCCCTTGGGGAGCGGGGGGCGCTACGAGCAGTACTTC	CASSLAPLGSGGRYEQYF
many	TRBD1	TRBV10-3	TRBJ1-5	TGTGCCATCAAGTTGGGACAGGGGGACAATGAGCCCCAGCATTTT	CAIKLGQGDNEPQHF
many	TRBD2	TRBV12-3/TRBV12-4	TRBJ2-1	TGTGCCAGCAGCGGAGAAGCGGGAGTAGCCTACAATGAGCAGTTCTTC	CASSGEAGVAYNEQFF
many	NA	TRBV5-6	TRBJ2-1	TGTGCCAGCAGCCCGCCCCCTAGCTACAATTACAATGAGCAGTTCTTC	CASSPPPSYNYNEQFF
many	TRBD1	TRBV5-6	TRBJ1-2	TGTGCCAGCAGTCATGGAGGGACAGGGCCGGCCTATGGCTACACCTTC	CASSHGGTGPAYGYTF
few	TRBD2	TRBV2	TRBJ2-1	TGTGCCAGCATTCGAACGAGCGGGAGTGTAAATGAGCAGTTCTTC	CASIRTSGSVNEQFF
many	TRBD1	TRBV19	TRBJ1-5	TGTGCCAGTAGCCTACAGGGGACGACTCAGCCCCAGCATTTT	CASSLQGTTQPQHF
many	NA	TRBV5-6	TRBJ2-2	TGTGCCAGCAGCCGGATAGACGGGTTCGGGGAGCTGTTTTTT	CASSRIDGFGELFF
few	NA	TRBV15	TRBJ2-4	TGTGCCACCAGTAGAGGAGGGGACATTCAGTACTTC	CATSRGGDIQYF
many	TRBD1	TRBV14	TRBJ2-3	TGTGCCAGCAGTCTAAGGGACAGGAGGACCACAGATACGCAGTATTTT	CASSLRDRRTTDTQYF
NA	NA	TRBV6-1	TRBJ2-3	TGTGCCAGCAGTGAAGCTGGCCCAGATACGCAGTATTTT	CASSEAGPDTQYF
many	NA	TRBV20-1	TRBJ2-2	TGCAGTGCTAGAGATCGGGAGTACACCGGGGAGCTGTTTTTT	CSARDREYTGELFF
many	TRBD2	TRBV18	TRBJ2-3	TGTGCCAGCTCACCCGGGAGGGAACCTTGGGCAGATACGCAGTATTTT	CASSPGREPWADTQYF
many	TRBD2	TRBV30	TRBJ2-5	TGTGCCTGGAGTGTTGTGGCGGGAGTAGGAGAGACCCAGTACTTC	CAWSVVAGVGETQYF
many	NA	TRBV20-1	TRBJ2-7	TGCAGTGCTAGTGTGCGCCAGCCCTTTGACGAGCAGTACTTC	CSASVRQPFDEQYF